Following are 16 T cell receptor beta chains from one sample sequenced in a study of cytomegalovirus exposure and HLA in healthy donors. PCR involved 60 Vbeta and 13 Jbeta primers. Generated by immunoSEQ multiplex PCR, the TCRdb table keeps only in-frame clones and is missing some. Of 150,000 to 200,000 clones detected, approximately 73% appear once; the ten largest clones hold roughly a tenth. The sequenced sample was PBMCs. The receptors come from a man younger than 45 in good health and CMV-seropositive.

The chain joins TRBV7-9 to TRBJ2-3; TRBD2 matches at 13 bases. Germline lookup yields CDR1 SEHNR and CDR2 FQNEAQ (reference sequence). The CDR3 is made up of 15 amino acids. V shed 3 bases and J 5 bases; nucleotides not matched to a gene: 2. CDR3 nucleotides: TGTGCCAGCAGCTTGAGGACTAGCGGGAGAGATACGCAGTATTTT. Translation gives CASSLRTSGRDTQYF.

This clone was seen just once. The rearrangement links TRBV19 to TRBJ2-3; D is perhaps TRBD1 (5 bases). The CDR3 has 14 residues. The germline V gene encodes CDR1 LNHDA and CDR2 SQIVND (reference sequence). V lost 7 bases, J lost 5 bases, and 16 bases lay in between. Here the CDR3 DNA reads TGTGCCAGTACCCTAGGACAAGTAGGAGATACGCAGTATTTT. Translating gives CASTLGQVGDTQYF.

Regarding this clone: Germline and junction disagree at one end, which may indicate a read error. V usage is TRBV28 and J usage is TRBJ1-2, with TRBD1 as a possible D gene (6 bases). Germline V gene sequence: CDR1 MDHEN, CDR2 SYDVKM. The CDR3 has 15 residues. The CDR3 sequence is CASSIQYRVNYGYAF. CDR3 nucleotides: TGTGCCAGCAGTATACAATACAGGGTTAACTATGGCTACGCCTTC.

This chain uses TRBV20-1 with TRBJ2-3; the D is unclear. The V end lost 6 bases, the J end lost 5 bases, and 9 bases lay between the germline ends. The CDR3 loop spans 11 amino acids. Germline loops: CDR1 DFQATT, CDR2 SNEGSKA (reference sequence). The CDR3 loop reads CSAWAGDTQYF. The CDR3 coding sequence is TGCAGTGCCTGGGCAGGAGATACGCAGTATTTT.

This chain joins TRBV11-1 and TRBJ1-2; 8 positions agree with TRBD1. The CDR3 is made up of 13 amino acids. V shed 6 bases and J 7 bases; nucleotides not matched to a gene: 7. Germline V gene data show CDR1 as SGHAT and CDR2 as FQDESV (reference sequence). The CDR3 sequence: CASSPDRVAGYTF. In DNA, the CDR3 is TGTGCCAGCAGTCCGGACAGGGTAGCTGGCTACACCTTC.

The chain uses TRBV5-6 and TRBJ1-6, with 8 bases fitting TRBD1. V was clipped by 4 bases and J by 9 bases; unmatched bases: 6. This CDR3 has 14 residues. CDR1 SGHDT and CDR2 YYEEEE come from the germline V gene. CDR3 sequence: CASSRTGGGSPLHF. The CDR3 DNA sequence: TGTGCCAGCAGCCGCACAGGGGGTGGTTCACCCCTCCACTTT.

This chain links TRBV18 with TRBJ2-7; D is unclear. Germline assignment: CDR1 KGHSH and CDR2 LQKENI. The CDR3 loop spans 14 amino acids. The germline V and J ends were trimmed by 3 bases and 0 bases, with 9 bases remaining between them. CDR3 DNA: TGTGCCAGCTCACCTCGCGTTCCCTCCTACGAGCAGTACTTC. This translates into CASSPRVPSYEQYF.

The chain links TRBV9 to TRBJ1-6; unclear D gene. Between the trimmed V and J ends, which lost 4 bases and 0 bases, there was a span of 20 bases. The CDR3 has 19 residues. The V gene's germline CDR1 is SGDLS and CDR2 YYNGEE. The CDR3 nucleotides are TGTGCCAGCAGCTTTAAACCCGAGGAGGGAAGCTCCTATAATTCACCCCTCCACTTT. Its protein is CASSFKPEEGSSYNSPLHF. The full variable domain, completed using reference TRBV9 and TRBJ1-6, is DSGVTQTPKHLITATGQRVTLRCSPRSGDLSVYWYQQSLDQGLQFLIQYYNGEERAKGNILERFSAQQFPDLHSELNLSSLELGDSALYFCASSFKPEEGSSYNSPLHFGNGTRLTVT.

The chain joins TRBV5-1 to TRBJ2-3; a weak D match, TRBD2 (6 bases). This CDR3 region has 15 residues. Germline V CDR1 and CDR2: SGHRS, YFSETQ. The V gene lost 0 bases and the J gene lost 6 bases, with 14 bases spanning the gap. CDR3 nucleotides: TGCGCCAGCAGCTTGGCCGAGCTGGAGGGGGATACGCAGTATTTT. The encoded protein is CASSLAELEGDTQYF.

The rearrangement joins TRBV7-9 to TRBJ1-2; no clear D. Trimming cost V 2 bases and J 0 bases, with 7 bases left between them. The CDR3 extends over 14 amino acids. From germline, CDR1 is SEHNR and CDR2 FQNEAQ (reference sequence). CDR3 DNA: TGTGCCAGCAGCTTACGAGAACCTAACTATGGCTACACCTTC. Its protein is CASSLREPNYGYTF.

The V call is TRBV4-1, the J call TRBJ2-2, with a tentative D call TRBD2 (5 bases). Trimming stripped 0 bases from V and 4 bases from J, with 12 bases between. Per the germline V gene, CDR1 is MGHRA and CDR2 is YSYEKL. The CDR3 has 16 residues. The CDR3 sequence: CASSQDSAPFTGELFF. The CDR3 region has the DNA TGCGCCAGCAGCCAAGATAGCGCCCCGTTCACCGGGGAGCTGTTTTTT.

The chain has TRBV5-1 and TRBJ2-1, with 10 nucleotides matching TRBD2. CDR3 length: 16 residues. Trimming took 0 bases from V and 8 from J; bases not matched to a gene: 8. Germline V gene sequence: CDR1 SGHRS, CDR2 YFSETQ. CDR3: CASSLGSGRARDEQFF. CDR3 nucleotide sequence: TGCGCCAGCAGCTTGGGAAGCGGGAGGGCCAGGGATGAGCAGTTCTTC. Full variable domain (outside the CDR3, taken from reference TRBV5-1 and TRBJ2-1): KAGVTQTPRYLIKTRGQQVTLSCSPISGHRSVSWYQQTPGQGLQFLFEYFSETQRNKGNFPGRFSGRQFSNSRSEMNVSTLELGDSALYLCASSLGSGRARDEQFFGPGTRLTVL.

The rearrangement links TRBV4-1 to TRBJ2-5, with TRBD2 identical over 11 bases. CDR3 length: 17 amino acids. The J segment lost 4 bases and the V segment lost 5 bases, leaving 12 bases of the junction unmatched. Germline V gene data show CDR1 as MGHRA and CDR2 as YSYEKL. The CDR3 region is CASSGRSGRAMRETQYF. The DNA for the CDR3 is TGCGCCAGCAGCGGACGTAGCGGGAGGGCCATGAGAGAGACCCAGTACTTC.

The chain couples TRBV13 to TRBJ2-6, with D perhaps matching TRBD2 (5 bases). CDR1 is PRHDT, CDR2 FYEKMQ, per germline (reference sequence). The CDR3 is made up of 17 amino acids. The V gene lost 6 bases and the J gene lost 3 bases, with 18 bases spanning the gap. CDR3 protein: CASRPRITSFGANVLTF. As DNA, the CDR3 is TGTGCCAGCAGACCGAGGATAACTAGTTTTGGGGCCAACGTCCTGACTTTC.

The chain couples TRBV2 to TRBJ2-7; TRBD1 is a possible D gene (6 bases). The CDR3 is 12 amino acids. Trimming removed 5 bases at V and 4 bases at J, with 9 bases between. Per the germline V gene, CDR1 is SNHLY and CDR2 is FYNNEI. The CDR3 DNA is TGTGCCAGCAGTCCTCAGGGGTACGAGCAGTACTTC. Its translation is CASSPQGYEQYF.

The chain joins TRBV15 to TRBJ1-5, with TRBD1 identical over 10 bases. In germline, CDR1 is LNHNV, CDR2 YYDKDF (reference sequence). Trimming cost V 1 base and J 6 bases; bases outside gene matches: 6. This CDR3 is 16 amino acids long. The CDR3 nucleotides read TGTGCCACCAGCAGAGGTGGGACAGGGGTTTCTCAGCCCCAGCATTTT. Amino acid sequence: CATSRGGTGVSQPQHF.